These 14 T cell receptor beta chains share one sample of origin, sequenced in a study of blood T cell repertoires in COVID-19. The data were produced by immunoSEQ multiplex PCR, yet TCRdb's version contains in-frame clones alone and is incomplete. The data contain around 150,000 clones, approximately 80% of them seen just once; the ten biggest clones take up more than 4.5%. The specimen was PBMCs or T cells enriched from blood (not recorded which). Receptors originate from a man aged 65-85 years who had been exposed to COVID-19.

The V gene is TRBV19, the J gene TRBJ1-3; the D gene is possibly TRBD1 (6 bases). Between the trimmed V and J ends, which lost 7 bases and 0 bases, there was a span of 13 bases. The V gene's germline CDR1 is LNHDA and CDR2 SQIVND (reference sequence). The CDR3 is 15 amino acids. The CDR3 is CASTGQTRSGNTIYF. CDR3 nucleotide sequence: TGTGCCAGTACCGGACAGACACGCTCTGGAAACACCATATATTTT.

The chain has TRBV11-3 and TRBJ2-3, with D maybe TRBD1 (6 bases). Trimming left V 3 bases short and J 5 bases short, with 15 bases between. Germline CDR1 is SGHNT and CDR2 is YENEEA. The CDR3 length is 15 residues. CDR3 protein: CASSFRGPNQDTQYF. CDR3 bases: TGTGCCAGCAGCTTCAGGGGACCCAACCAAGATACGCAGTATTTT.

Remarks on this clone: Different DNA sequences within this sample yield the same CDR3. This rearrangement joins TRBV28 to TRBJ1-1; the D is unclear. Germline V lookup: CDR1 MDHEN, CDR2 SYDVKM. Deletions cut 3 bases from V and 2 bases from J, with 7 bases between. The CDR3 sequence is 13 residues long. CDR3 region: CASSLTRNTEAFF. Here the CDR3 DNA reads TGTGCCAGCAGTTTGACAAGAAACACTGAAGCTTTCTTT.

This sequence joins TRBV2 and TRBJ1-6; the D is unclear. CDR1 is SNHLY and CDR2 is FYNNEI in the germline V gene. This CDR3 has 16 residues. V was trimmed by 8 bases and J by 0 bases, leaving 14 bases between them. CDR3 region: CASCRQRSSYNSPLHF. As DNA, the CDR3 is TGTGCCAGCTGCAGACAACGCAGCTCCTATAATTCACCCCTCCACTTT.

This clone came up once. The chain links TRBV30 to TRBJ2-3; D possibly corresponds to TRBD1 (6 bases). Germline CDR1 and CDR2: GTSNPN and SVGIG (reference sequence). V lost 4 bases, J lost 2 bases, and 19 bases lay in between. CDR3 size: 16 residues. Here the CDR3 DNA reads TGTGCCTGGATTATCAGGGGAAGGGGTAACACAGATACGCAGTATTTT. Its translation: CAWIIRGRGNTDTQYF.

The V call is TRBV6-5, the J call TRBJ2-5; possibly TRBD1 for D (6 bases). V was pared by 6 bases and J by 3 bases, with 14 bases between. Germline V gene sequence: CDR1 MNHEY, CDR2 SVGAGI. This CDR3 comprises 14 residues. In DNA form, the CDR3 reads TGTGCCAGCAGCTCACAGGGTATGGAAGAGACCCAGTACTTC. This codes for CASSSQGMEETQYF.

V gene TRBV6-5 combines with J gene TRBJ2-1; D ambiguous. V was cut by 2 bases and J by 0 bases, with 5 bases left in between. There are 14 residues in the CDR3. CDR1 is MNHEY, CDR2 SVGAGI, per germline. In DNA, the CDR3 is TGTGCCAGCAGTTACCCGGGCTCCTACAATGAGCAGTTCTTC. It codes for CASSYPGSYNEQFF.

Notes on this clone: The same CDR3 also results from other DNA sequences found in this sample. The J gene is TRBJ2-7, the V gene TRBV5-1; D might be TRBD2 (6 bases). The CDR3 consists of 14 residues. V gave up 4 bases and J gave up 3 bases, with 14 bases separating them. The germline V gene encodes CDR1 SGHRS and CDR2 YFSETQ. In DNA, the CDR3 is TGCGCCAGCAGCCCCGGGACGGGACTCTACGAGCAGTACTTC. This sequence encodes CASSPGTGLYEQYF.

This chain joins TRBV19 and TRBJ1-5; D remains ambiguous. The V gene lost 6 bases and the J gene lost 0 bases, with 12 bases spanning the gap. CDR1 and CDR2 from the germline V gene are LNHDA and SQIVND (reference sequence). This CDR3 spans 15 amino acids. CDR3 coding DNA: TGTGCCAGTAGGTCGTTCAGTTCTAGCAATCAGCCCCAGCATTTT. Protein: CASRSFSSSNQPQHF.

CDR3 nucleotides: TGTGCCAGCAGTCCGAGTCCCGGGCGGGAAGAGACCCAGTACTTC. Protein product: CASSPSPGREETQYF. This chain joins TRBV28 and TRBJ2-5; tentative D call: TRBD2 (5 bases). Germline lookup yields CDR1 MDHEN and CDR2 SYDVKM. The germline V and J ends were trimmed by 5 bases and 3 bases, with 16 bases remaining between them. CDR3 length: 15 amino acids.

This chain uses TRBV10-1 with TRBJ2-7, with D possibly TRBD1 on 6 matching bases. V lost 5 bases, J lost 7 bases, and 15 bases lay in between. The CDR3 has 13 residues. Germline V gene sequence: CDR1 WNHNN, CDR2 SYGVQD (reference sequence). CDR3 sequence reads: CASSSAGEEEQYF. The CDR3 region has the DNA TGCGCCAGCAGTTCCGCAGGGGAAGAAGAGCAGTACTTC.

This clone showed up just a few times. The CDR3 is CASSYLGTGQGYTF. CDR3 nucleotides: TGTGCCAGCAGTTATCTTGGGACAGGGCAGGGCTACACCTTC. The chain carries TRBV6-5 and TRBJ1-2, with 9 bases that match TRBD1. The CDR3 has 14 amino acids. CDR1 and CDR2 from the germline V gene are MNHEY and SVGAGI. Trimming took 3 bases from V and 8 from J; bases not matched to a gene: 7.

V is TRBV28 and J is TRBJ2-1; perhaps TRBD1 as D (5 bases). This CDR3 spans 13 amino acids. Trimming left V 8 bases short and J 9 bases short, with 17 bases between. CDR1 is MDHEN, CDR2 SYDVKM, per germline. The CDR3 DNA is TGTGCCAGCTGTTGGACACCCTCGCGTGAGCAGTTCTTC. Its translation is CASCWTPSREQFF.

The chain couples TRBV11-2 to TRBJ1-4; D possibly corresponds to TRBD1 (5 bases). V lost 3 bases and J lost 8, with 22 bases in between. The CDR3 sequence is 17 residues long. The germline CDR1 and CDR2 sequences are SGHAT and FQNNGV. CDR3 nucleotide sequence: TGTGCCAGCAGCTTTTCGGTTTTGGGGGGAAGAGGGGAAAAACTGTTTTTT. Its protein product is CASSFSVLGGRGEKLFF.